This TCR beta chain was sequenced for a study of control samples from healthy donors and cancer patients. This clone has only one observation. Clones were read by immunoSEQ multiplex PCR, and TCRdb kept only the in-frame ones, dropping some. The sample carries tens of thousands of clones, over 65% recorded once. The sequence was collected from a woman in her forties or fifties with lung cancer. The material sequenced was PBMCs.

The DNA for the CDR3 is TGTGCCAGCAGTTTGTCCGCAGGAGGTTCTAGAATGAACACTGAAGCTTTCTTT. As protein: CASSLSAGGSRMNTEAFF. The chain employs TRBV27 and TRBJ1-1; D uncertain. V lost 3 bases, J lost 0 bases, and 20 bases lay in between. Germline V gene lookup returns CDR1 MNHEY and CDR2 SMNVEV (reference sequence). CDR3 length equals 18 residues.